Below, 8 T cell receptor beta chains from the same sample are listed, as sequenced in a study of cytomegalovirus exposure and HLA in healthy donors. The PCR had 60 Vbeta and 13 Jbeta primers. Only in-frame clones appear in the TCRdb table, and some are missing; sequencing was by immunoSEQ multiplex PCR. The sample consists of about 200,000 clones, 65% to 80% of them appearing once. The source material was PBMCs. Receptors originate from a man aged 40-49 years in good health and CMV-seronegative.

CDR3 protein: CSVAPAGQETQYF. The CDR3 DNA is TGCAGCGTTGCGCCAGCGGGACAAGAGACCCAGTACTTC. The chain links TRBV29-1 to TRBJ2-5; TRBD2 agrees at 7 bases. Germline V lookup: CDR1 SQVTM, CDR2 ANQGSEA. The CDR3 length is 13 residues. The J segment lost 2 bases and the V segment lost 4 bases, leaving 4 bases of the junction unmatched.

This sequence joins TRBV11-2 and TRBJ2-7; D is undetermined. V lost 4 bases to trimming and J lost 0 bases, with 7 bases between them. This CDR3 region has 13 residues. The germline CDR1 and CDR2 sequences are SGHAT and FQNNGV. The CDR3 reads CASSYSTSYEQYF. DNA of the CDR3: TGTGCCAGCAGCTACAGCACCTCCTACGAGCAGTACTTC.

The chain carries TRBV13 and TRBJ1-3; D possibly corresponds to TRBD1 (5 bases). Germline V gives CDR1 PRHDT, CDR2 FYEKMQ (reference sequence). V was pared by 7 bases and J by 1 base, with 8 bases between. This CDR3 is built from 13 residues. This chain's CDR3 is CASTGGSGNTIYF. The DNA of the CDR3 is TGTGCCAGCACCGGGGGTTCTGGAAACACCATATATTTT.

The chain joins TRBV6-5 to TRBJ2-5, with D perhaps matching TRBD2 (5 bases). There are 16 residues in the CDR3. With 0 bases removed from V and 5 bases from J, the gap between germline ends came to 16 bases. In germline, CDR1 is MNHEY, CDR2 SVGAGI. CDR3 sequence (DNA): TGTGCCAGCAGTTACTCAAGATACTCGGGGTCGGAGACCCAGTACTTC. This gives the protein CASSYSRYSGSETQYF.

The chain recombines TRBV29-1 with TRBJ1-2, with unresolved D. Germline loops: CDR1 SQVTM, CDR2 ANQGSEA. V lost 2 bases, J lost 0 bases, and 7 bases lay in between. The CDR3 loop spans 13 amino acids. CDR3 bases: TGCAGCGTTGAACAGTTGACTAACTATGGCTACACCTTC. It encodes CSVEQLTNYGYTF.

This clone has a handful of counts. The rearrangement uses TRBV11-1 and TRBJ1-1; D uncertain. The CDR3 runs 15 residues. Germline CDR1 SGHAT, CDR2 FQDESV (reference sequence). V gave up 0 bases and J gave up 3 bases, with 11 bases separating them. CDR3 DNA sequence: TGTGCCAGCAGCTTAGCGCTGTCACTAGACACTGAAGCTTTCTTT. This encodes CASSLALSLDTEAFF.

The chain recombines TRBV5-1 with TRBJ2-3; 10 bases match TRBD2. V dropped 0 bases and J dropped 2; count of bases not matched to a gene: 9. The CDR3 is made up of 18 amino acids. CDR1 and CDR2 (germline): SGHRS, YFSETQ. The CDR3 sequence is CASSLAPLGLADTDTQYF. For the CDR3, the DNA is TGCGCCAGCAGCTTGGCCCCCCTAGGACTAGCGGACACAGATACGCAGTATTTT.

This clone was observed a single time. J is TRBJ1-5 and V is TRBV28; TRBD1 aligns across 7 bases. The germline V gene encodes CDR1 MDHEN and CDR2 SYDVKM. The junction had 6 bases not matched to a gene; V was cut back by 3 bases and J by 7 bases. CDR3 length equals 14 residues. The CDR3 sequence: CASSFRGGVQPQHF. CDR3 nucleotide sequence: TGTGCCAGCAGTTTTAGAGGGGGCGTACAGCCCCAGCATTTT.